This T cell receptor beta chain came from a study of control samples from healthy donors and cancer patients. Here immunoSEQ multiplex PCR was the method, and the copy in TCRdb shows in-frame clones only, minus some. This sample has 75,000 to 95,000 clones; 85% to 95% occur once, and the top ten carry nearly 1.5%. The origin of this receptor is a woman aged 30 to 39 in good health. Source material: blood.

The CDR3 is CASTPGLRNTEAFF. DNA for the CDR3: TGTGCCAGCACCCCGGGACTGAGAAACACTGAAGCTTTCTTT. The chain links TRBV6-5 to TRBJ1-1; tentatively, D is TRBD1 (5 bases). Germline V gene lookup returns CDR1 MNHEY and CDR2 SVGAGI. Trimming removed 7 bases at V and 2 bases at J, with 14 bases between. The CDR3 loop spans 14 amino acids.